This passage covers 16 T cell receptor beta chains from one sample sequenced in a study of blood T cells in healthy people across ages. Using a J-beta primer mix together with a sample-barcoded 5' primer, a second PCR was run for about 6 to 11 cycles. TCRdb reprocessed the 5' RACE reads with MiXCR, giving one entry per CDR3 protein. The sample has fewer than 2,000,000 distinct CDR3 sequences, about two fifths seen once. The sequencing input was blood. These receptors were obtained from a human donor in good health.

The chain carries TRBV18 and TRBJ2-3; D unclear. The germline V and J ends were trimmed by 0 bases and 6 bases, with 10 bases remaining between them. The CDR3 runs 14 residues. Germline CDR1 KGHSH, CDR2 LQKENI. CDR3 nucleotides: TGTGCCAGCTCACCACCGGCAGGCCCGGATACGCAGTATTTT. This translates into CASSPPAGPDTQYF.

This clonotype was seen once. CDR3: CSARKSQEGNGYTF. The CDR3, as DNA: TGCAGTGCTAGGAAGTCTCAGGAGGGTAATGGCTACACCTTC. The chain recombines TRBV20-1 with TRBJ1-2; D uncertain. V was pared by 3 bases and J by 6 bases, with 17 bases between. CDR3 length equals 14 residues. Germline-derived CDR1 and CDR2 are DFQATT and SNEGSKA (reference sequence).

This clonotype was recorded many times. This chain uses TRBV29-1 with TRBJ2-7; maybe TRBD2 (5 bases). Trimming took 3 bases from V and 5 from J, leaving 14 bases between them. The CDR3 contains 13 residues. Germline CDR1 and CDR2: SQVTM and ANQGSEA. DNA for the CDR3: TGCAGCGTTGAGGCCTCCCGAGGGAACGAGCAGTACTTC. It yields the protein CSVEASRGNEQYF.

The CDR3 DNA follows: TGTGCCAGCAGCTTAATGAGCGGGGGGGCGAAGTACGAGCAGTACTTC. It is translated as CASSLMSGGAKYEQYF. The chain couples TRBV7-2 to TRBJ2-7; 10 positions match TRBD2. The CDR3 contains 16 residues. The trim removed 2 bases at V and 4 bases at J, leaving 8 bases unmatched. Germline CDR1 reads SGHTA; CDR2 reads FQGNSA.

The J gene is TRBJ1-1, the V gene TRBV10-3; TRBD1 matches at 8 bases. CDR3 length equals 15 residues. From germline, CDR1 is ENHRY and CDR2 SYGVKD. The J segment lost 1 base and the V segment lost 6 bases, leaving 7 bases of the junction unmatched. In nucleotides, the CDR3 is TGTGCCATCAGCCGAGACAGGGGAAAGAACACTGAAGCTTTCTTT. As protein: CAISRDRGKNTEAFF.

The chain is built from TRBV20-1 and TRBJ2-1, with no clear D. Trimming left V 1 base short and J 4 bases short, with 14 bases between. Germline loops: CDR1 DFQATT, CDR2 SNEGSKA (reference sequence). The CDR3 has 15 residues. The CDR3 nucleotides are TGCAGTGCTAGAGGTCAACCGCTGCTATACAATGAGCAGTTCTTC. Its translation is CSARGQPLLYNEQFF.

V is TRBV18 and J is TRBJ1-1; 9 nucleotides match TRBD1. With 2 bases clipped from V and 1 base from J, the junction kept 2 bases outside the gene matches. This CDR3 is 15 amino acids long. Per the germline V gene, CDR1 is KGHSH and CDR2 is LQKENI. CDR3 region: CASSPLTGGNTEAFF. The CDR3 DNA sequence: TGTGCCAGCTCACCATTGACAGGGGGGAACACTGAAGCTTTCTTT.

The rearrangement links TRBV6-2 or TRBV6-3 to TRBJ1-1; D unresolved. The CDR3 has 14 amino acids. V dropped 0 bases and J dropped 1 base, with 6 bases sitting between them. Per the germline V gene, CDR1 is MNHEY and CDR2 is SVGEGT. The CDR3 here is CASSYSARNTEAFF. The DNA of the CDR3 is TGTGCCAGCAGTTACTCGGCGAGGAACACTGAAGCTTTCTTT.

This clonotype was counted only a few times. The DNA for the CDR3 is TGTGCCAGCAGCCAAGATCTGGGCAGCACCAACTATGGCTACACCTTC. Its protein is CASSQDLGSTNYGYTF. The chain uses TRBV4-2 and TRBJ1-2; D call uncertain. Germline lookup yields CDR1 LGHNA and CDR2 YNFKEQ. The CDR3 totals 16 residues. The V gene lost 0 bases and the J gene lost 2 bases, with 13 bases spanning the gap.

Remarks on this clonotype: Germline is not matched at one junction end, which may reflect a read error. This chain connects TRBV7-7 to TRBJ2-1, with D perhaps assigned TRBD1 or TRBD2 (6 bases each). Germline V CDR1 and CDR2: SSHAT, FNYEAQ (reference sequence). The CDR3 has 18 residues. The CDR3 region is CASSPHLWSGGPGNEQFF. The CDR3 nucleotides read TGTGCTAGCAGCCCCCACCTTTGGAGTGGGGGGCCGGGTAATGAGCAGTTCTTC.

V and J are TRBV5-5 and TRBJ1-2; D call uncertain. Trimming took 5 bases from V and 2 from J, leaving 10 bases between them. Looked up from germline, CDR1 is SGHKS and CDR2 is YYEKEE (reference sequence). The CDR3 sequence is 13 residues long. CDR3 loop: CASRPRENYGYTF. The DNA of the CDR3 is TGTGCCAGCAGACCACGGGAAAACTATGGCTACACCTTC.

The CDR3 bases are TGTGCCAGCAGTCCTCGACAGGGGGCTTGGGAGCAGTACTTC. This gives the protein CASSPRQGAWEQYF. The rearrangement uses TRBV28 and TRBJ2-5; 10 bases are shared with TRBD1. Trimming removed 5 bases from V and 11 bases from J; junction bases left unmatched: 11. This CDR3 contains 14 residues. Per germline, CDR1 MDHEN and CDR2 SYDVKM. The complete variable domain, with remaining parts taken from reference TRBV28 and TRBJ2-5, reads DVKVTQSSRYLVKRTGEKVFLECVQDMDHENMFWYRQDPGLGLRLIYFSYDVKMKEKGDIPEGYSVSREKKERFSLILESASTNQTSMYLCASSPRQGAWEQYFGPGTRLLVL.

The CDR3 loop reads CASTQPGTSYEQYF. In DNA, the CDR3 is TGCGCCAGCACTCAGCCGGGGACCTCCTACGAGCAGTACTTC. The rearrangement links TRBV5-1 to TRBJ2-7; tentatively, D is TRBD1 or TRBD2 (5 bases each). The germline V gene encodes CDR1 SGHRS and CDR2 YFSETQ. The germline V and J ends were trimmed by 6 bases and 0 bases, with 13 bases remaining between them. This CDR3 spans 14 amino acids.

A word on this clonotype: One junction end disagrees with the germline gene, perhaps due to a read error. This rearrangement joins TRBV2 to TRBJ1-5, with TRBD1 matching over 8 bases. This CDR3 spans 15 amino acids. The germline CDR1 and CDR2 sequences are SNHLY and FYNNEI. Here the CDR3 DNA reads TGTGCCTGCAGAGCCCTGGGACAGGCCAATCAGCCCCAGCATTTT. This sequence encodes CACRALGQANQPQHF.

CDR3 in amino acids: CASSPRGGSSGTGNEKLFF. The CDR3 nucleotides are TGCGCCAGCAGCCCAAGGGGGGGGTCCTCCGGGACAGGAAATGAAAAACTGTTTTTT. The chain has TRBV4-3 and TRBJ1-4, with 8 bases fitting TRBD1. V lost 4 bases, J lost 5 bases, and 18 bases stayed unmatched. Germline V gives CDR1 LGHNA, CDR2 YSLEER. The CDR3 covers 19 residues.

The chain recombines TRBV7-9 with TRBJ1-4; no reliable D call. V lost 5 bases, J lost 5 bases, and 12 bases lay in between. Germline CDR1 SEHNR, CDR2 FQNEAQ (reference sequence). The CDR3 consists of 14 residues. Here the CDR3 reads CASSAPQKNEKLFF. CDR3 bases: TGTGCCAGCAGCGCCCCGCAGAAGAATGAAAAACTGTTTTTT.